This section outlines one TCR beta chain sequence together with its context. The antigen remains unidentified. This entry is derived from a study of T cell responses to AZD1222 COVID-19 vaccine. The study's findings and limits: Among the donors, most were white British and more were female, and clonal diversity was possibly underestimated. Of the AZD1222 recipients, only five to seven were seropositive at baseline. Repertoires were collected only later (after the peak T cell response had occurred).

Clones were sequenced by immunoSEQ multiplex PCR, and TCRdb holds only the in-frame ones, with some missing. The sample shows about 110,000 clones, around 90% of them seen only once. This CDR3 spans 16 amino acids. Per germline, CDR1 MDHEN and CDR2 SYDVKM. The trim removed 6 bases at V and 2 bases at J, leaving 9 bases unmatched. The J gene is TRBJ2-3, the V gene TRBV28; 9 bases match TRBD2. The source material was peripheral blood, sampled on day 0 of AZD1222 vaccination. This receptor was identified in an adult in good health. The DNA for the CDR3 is TGTGCCAGCAGCCCTTTCCTAGCGGGGTACACAGATACGCAGTATTTT. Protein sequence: CASSPFLAGYTDTQYF.